This T cell receptor (beta chain) was sequenced in a study of cytomegalovirus exposure and HLA in healthy donors (dated by TCRdb to about 2017). Turning to the overall study: In an earlier analysis of about 560 of the donors, approximately 260 Gb of sequence data and approximately 120 million unique TCR beta sequences from about 190 million T cells were reported. A later genetic analysis took genome-wide SNP genotypes for about three fifths of the roughly 700 donors and used that subset as a discovery cohort. The T cell repertoires of several hundred subjects were profiled by immunosequencing and related to cytomegalovirus serostatus. High-throughput TCR immunosequencing, statistical association of individual TCRs with disease status, and machine learning were combined to predict cytomegalovirus infection status. In the later analysis, no new phenotypic data were used to find candidate immune exposures; instead, reliance was placed on TCR beta sequences and their occurrence across donors. Among over 350 genotyped donors of the cohort, an average of about 240,000 unique TCR beta nucleotide sequences were sequenced per donor, roughly 20% of them non-productive. An earlier analysis of a few hundred of the donors applied high-throughput TCR beta sequencing to assess whether each TCR beta V gene segment acted as functional or pseudogenic. Because of strong linkage in the cohort, roughly 5 DR-DQ haplotypes were treated as single units for association and clustering. The number of typed donors differed by locus: 629-630 for A, B, C, DRB1 and DQB1; some 540 for DQA1; 606 for DPA1; and some 430 for DPB1. The study was designed to test whether signatures of past pathogen exposure could be identified by cataloging public T cell receptors. To study patterns of TCR occurrence, a later analysis re-analyzed previously published TCR beta repertoires from 666 donors and added high-resolution HLA genotyping. A separate validation cohort of roughly 130 different subjects was used in addition to the roughly 620-subject first cohort. Roughly 290 gigabases of sequencing data and about 92 million unique TCR sequences made up an early release that covered under 750 HLA-typed donors. Donor age, sex, ethnicity and CMV serostatus were collected together with the repertoire data. Class I and class II HLA loci were covered by the typing at four-digit resolution. All discovery cohort repertoires had been generated using a single sequencing platform. Of the 398 genotyped donors, 65% to 90% fell in the genetic ancestry cluster associated with self-reported Caucasian donors.

The library was obtained by the immunoSEQ multiplex PCR assay. For the multiplex PCR, a mixture combining 60 forward primers for TCR Vbeta segments and 13 reverse primers for TCR Jbeta segments was used. The CDR3 region of rearranged TCR beta genes was amplified from genomic DNA by a multiplex PCR assay. Amplified TCR beta libraries were sequenced as 87-base-pair reads on the Illumina HiSeq System. Regarding the original processing steps: Across the 670 or so repertoires, a later analysis counted tens of millions of unique TCR beta chains, 9.5 million to 12 million of which were shared by at least two donors. Raw reads were error-corrected and collapsed into unique sequences with a nearest-neighbor algorithm that merged closely related sequences to remove PCR and sequencing errors. Alignment of CDR3 sequences to IMGT reference sequences was used to assign V, D and J gene segments. For a sequence to be retained, a match of at least six nucleotides to both a V gene segment and a J gene segment was required. A rearrangement counted as productive if the CDR3 had no stop codons and remained in frame with V and J, and every other rearrangement counted as non-productive. CDR3 was defined by IMGT convention, running from the second conserved V-encoded cysteine to the conserved J-encoded phenylalanine. The earlier analysis of about 530 of the donors excluded any sequence lacking an unambiguous match to a single V gene segment. In an earlier analysis of 450 to 700 of the donors, V segments were called functional above 56.7% productive rearrangements and were called segregating when the between-donor standard deviation exceeded 5%. To diagnose cytomegalovirus status from the catalog of TCR beta chain sequences, a statistical classification framework was built. In a later analysis, V and J genes were assigned by comparing TCR nucleotide sequences against IMGT/GENE-DB human TR gene sequences. In a later analysis, CDR3 sequences and most-parsimonious VDJ recombination scenarios were assigned using the TCRdist pipeline. In a later analysis, every TCR beta chain was defined by the combination of its CDR3 amino acid sequence and its V-gene family, and reads without a unique V-gene family were dropped. In a later analysis, approximately 640 highly shared, low-generation-probability nucleotide sequences were removed to address suspected cross-contamination and a sequencing artifact. For each public chain, a later analysis derived a clonal expansion index from normalized ranks of inferred template counts within each repertoire. A later analysis computed generation probabilities with a VDJ recombination model fitted to out-of-frame rearrangements, and checked the results against IGoR. Hypergeometric tests were used in a later analysis to score TCR-TCR, TCR-HLA and TCR-CMV co-occurrence, with a repertoire-size bias correction applied to the TCR pairs. A later analysis estimated false discovery rates by permuting HLA or CMV assignments 20 times. In a later analysis, co-occurring TCRs were grouped using DBSCAN, with TCRdist sequence similarity added in when clustering inside HLA-allele-positive subsets. Repertoires with fewer than 30,000 or more than 120,000 public chains, plus five repertoires with anomalous nucleotide sharing, were excluded from co-occurrence clustering. This immuneACCESS table, as held by TCRdb, lists in-frame sequences with V and J called but not all clones. Of the missing ones, under half trace to an unresolved V gene in checked studies; the others have no known cause. V and J calls plus clone size are reproduced from that table; the DNA served to infer D and trimming. The sample table records approximately 120,000 clones; over 70% of these occur just once. Clones ranked in the top ten supply 0.95% to 1.5% of the sample.

With respect to this clone: Its antigen is still unknown. Per-nucleotide qualities are absent, and no much larger clonotype sits a single base away.

The cohort was made up of approximately 670 healthy bone marrow donors. At the time of sampling, all cohort members were nominally healthy, though unrecorded immune exposures were likely present. The donor tested CMV seronegative, placing the donor among the 350 or so seronegative members of the cohort. A peripheral blood sample was provided by each donor, and peripheral blood mononuclear cells were used for TCR beta sequencing. Genomic DNA extraction from the blood cell samples was performed with the Qiagen DNeasy Blood Extraction Kit. V ends up 5 bases short and J 6 bases short, with an unmatched junction base count of 6. Including the terminal cysteine and phenylalanine, the CDR3 comprises 14 residues. Just CDR3 DNA is preserved here, 42 bases in frame from base 1. The germline V gene (reference sequence) supplies CDR1 SEHNR and CDR2 FQNEAQ. General conclusions and limits of the study: According to a later analysis, most CMV-associated TCR beta chains appeared to be HLA-restricted, and the HLA associations seemed to be driven largely by CMV exposure. HLA typing was unavailable for some donors at each locus, so association tests used only the typed subset. According to a later analysis, parvovirus B19, influenza, CMV and Epstein-Barr virus appeared linked to several top co-occurrence clusters. In a later genetic analysis, fewer N-insertions in productive TCRs were reported among donors in an Asian-associated ancestry cluster than the roughly 700-donor mean. According to a later analysis, TCR association rates differed among HLA loci, with DRB1 alleles showing the most associated TCRs and HLA-C alleles showing the fewest. The study gave a list of some 150 TCR beta chains associated with cytomegalovirus. CMV serostatus was the only immune exposure information available for the cohort. A further reported finding was that TCR beta sequences accurately predicted the HLA-A and HLA-B alleles for most subjects in the first cohort. In a later genetic analysis, a missense DCLRE1C variant was associated with V-gene and J-gene trimming of TCR beta chains, and the association was replicated in an independent cohort. Correlated functional status among segregating V segments might reflect linkage disequilibrium, but an unknown experimental factor could not be ruled out. The earlier analysis of almost 600 of the donors excluded over 15 rarely observed V segments, including chromosome 9 orphons, because counts were too low. Most TCR sequences were seen in very few donors, while some public TCRs were found in many individuals. Assigning TCR associations to individual alleles was difficult when HLA alleles, especially DR and DQ, strongly co-occurred. A later analysis associated about 17,000 TCR beta sequences with specific HLA alleles at a false discovery rate of 0.05. In a later analysis, HLA-associated TCR beta chains showed more clonal expansion and lower generation probabilities than non-associated chains that were equally common. The classifier was reported to diagnose cytomegalovirus status with high specificity and sensitivity in both the original cohort and the validation cohort. Some IMGT-functional V segments, including TRBV6-2 and TRBV6-3, could not be told apart with the 87-base-pair reads, so those segments were excluded. Roughly uniform sequencing depth across donors was assumed in presence/absence analyses, although this assumption may not hold. According to the authors, the approach could potentially be generalized to other disease states and immunological phenotypes. Only TCR beta chains were sequenced in this cohort, and the absence of alpha or paired-chain data limited detectable features. Three of the identified cytomegalovirus-associated TCR beta chains were confirmed in vitro to be specific for cytomegalovirus antigens. A group of highly shared sequence variants was considered likely to be a technical artifact of the sequencing pipeline. An earlier analysis of some 590 of the donors showed that most TCR beta V segments appeared in productive rearrangements either about 87% or about 30% of the time, which broadly matched IMGT annotations.

This TCR came from a female donor in good health and CMV-seronegative. The chain is assembled from TRBV7-9 and TRBJ2-3; 9 central bases correspond to TRBD2. The sequenced sample consisted of PBMCs. The CDR3 protein sequence reads: CASSQSGGRDTQYF. The DNA is as follows: TGTGCCAGCAGCCAAAGCGGGGGGAGGGATACGCAGTATTTT.